This passage covers 19 T cell receptor beta chains from one sample sequenced in a study of blood T cell repertoires in COVID-19. Sequenced by immunoSEQ multiplex PCR; TCRdb stores in-frame clones only, minus some. Of around 200,000 clones in the sample, 78% were seen once. Specimen: peripheral blood. All receptors come from a woman older than 75 with active or convalescent COVID-19.

A single count supports this clone. The chain is built from TRBV18 and TRBJ1-3, with a tentative D call TRBD1 (5 bases). Germline values: CDR1 KGHSH, CDR2 LQKENI. The CDR3 loop spans 15 amino acids. V lost 4 bases and J lost 4, with 14 bases in between. The CDR3 nucleotides read TGTGCCAGCTCACGCCCCGGGGGATACGGAAACACCATATATTTT. The encoded protein is CASSRPGGYGNTIYF.

This clone was observed a handful of times. V gene TRBV7-9 combines with J gene TRBJ2-5; the match to TRBD2 covers 9 bases. V lost 5 bases to trimming and J lost 5 bases; unmatched junction nucleotides: 6. Germline V gene data show CDR1 as SEHNR and CDR2 as FQNEAQ (reference sequence). The CDR3 has 14 residues. The DNA for the CDR3 is TGTGCCAGCAGCCGCGGGGGGGCCTGGGAGACCCAGTACTTC. Translation: CASSRGGAWETQYF. Full variable domain (rest looked up from reference TRBV7-9 and TRBJ2-5): DTGVSQNPRHKITKRGQNVTFRCDPISEHNRLYWYRQTLGQGPEFLTYFQNEAQLEKSRLLSDRFSAERPKGSFSTLEIQRTEQGDSAMYLCASSRGGAWETQYFGPGTRLLVL.

This rearrangement joins TRBV3-1 (or the pseudogene TRBV3-2) to TRBJ2-3, with no clear D. Per the germline V gene, CDR1 is LGHDT and CDR2 is YNNKEL (reference sequence). The CDR3 has 12 amino acids. Trimming left V 0 bases short and J 8 bases short, with 6 bases between. The CDR3 nucleotides read TGTGCCAGCAGCCAAGAGAGGATTACGCAGTATTTT. Protein: CASSQERITQYF.

The gene calls are TRBV3-1 (or the pseudogene TRBV3-2) and TRBJ1-1, with TRBD1 matching 7 bases. The CDR3 is 15 amino acids. Per germline, CDR1 LGHDT and CDR2 YNNKEL (reference sequence). The trim removed 3 bases at V and 4 bases at J, leaving 8 bases unmatched. This CDR3 is CASSQAHRGPTEAFF. As DNA, the CDR3 is TGTGCCAGCAGCCAGGCCCACAGGGGCCCCACTGAAGCTTTCTTT.

For this clone: The junction does not match germline at one end; this may be a read error. This rearrangement joins TRBV6-5 to TRBJ1-2; 8 nucleotides align to TRBD1. The length of the CDR3 is 15 residues. Germline V lookup: CDR1 MNHEY, CDR2 SVGAGI. CDR3 sequence: CASSLGQGTNYGYTF. The CDR3 nucleotides are TGTGCCAGTAGTTTAGGACAGGGAACTAACTATGGCTACACCTTC.

The rearrangement uses TRBV6-6 and TRBJ1-2; unclear D gene. The V end lost 4 bases, the J end lost 6 bases, and 18 bases lay between the germline ends. This CDR3 spans 15 amino acids. CDR1 is MNHNY, CDR2 SVGAGI, per germline (reference sequence). DNA for the CDR3: TGTGCCAGCAGTTCTTCATCTCCCTTGGCAGATGGCTACACCTTC. Translating gives CASSSSSPLADGYTF.

This clone was seen a handful of times. The genes are TRBV2 and TRBJ2-7, with a weak D call TRBD1 (5 bases). V was trimmed by 5 bases and J by 1 base, leaving 9 bases between them. Per the germline V gene, CDR1 is SNHLY and CDR2 is FYNNEI. The CDR3 is 13 residues long. The CDR3 sequence: CASSRGGSYEQYF. The CDR3 DNA is TGTGCCAGCAGTAGGGGCGGATCCTACGAGCAGTACTTC.

The rearrangement joins TRBV7-9 to TRBJ2-5; the match to TRBD1 covers 9 bases. The germline CDR1 and CDR2 sequences are SEHNR and FQNEAQ (reference sequence). This CDR3 comprises 14 residues. V lost 5 bases, J lost 5 bases, and 6 bases stayed unmatched. In DNA form, the CDR3 reads TGTGCCAGCAGCAAACAGGGGGCGAGGGAGACCCAGTACTTC. Translation: CASSKQGARETQYF. Full variable domain (outside the CDR3, taken from reference TRBV7-9 and TRBJ2-5): DTGVSQNPRHKITKRGQNVTFRCDPISEHNRLYWYRQTLGQGPEFLTYFQNEAQLEKSRLLSDRFSAERPKGSFSTLEIQRTEQGDSAMYLCASSKQGARETQYFGPGTRLLVL.

A single count supports this clone. The chain is built from TRBV29-1 and TRBJ1-2; 7 nucleotides line up with TRBD1. Germline V lookup: CDR1 SQVTM, CDR2 ANQGSEA. The CDR3 covers 12 residues. With V trimmed by 5 bases and J by 3 bases, 3 bases remained unmatched. The CDR3 nucleotides are TGCAGCGTTTCTCAGGGGGACTATGGCTACACCTTC. It codes for CSVSQGDYGYTF.

Remarks on this clone: The identical CDR3 is also encoded by other nucleotide sequences in the sample. The J gene is TRBJ2-5, the V gene TRBV18, with 9 bases that match TRBD1. Germline lookup yields CDR1 KGHSH and CDR2 LQKENI. Trimming at V came to 3 bases and at J to 3 bases, leaving 2 bases not matched to a gene. There are 14 residues in the CDR3. The CDR3 reads CASSPRQGEETQYF. The DNA of the CDR3 is TGTGCCAGCTCACCTAGACAGGGGGAAGAGACCCAGTACTTC. Based on the CDR3 plus reference TRBV18 and TRBJ2-5, the full variable domain is NAGVMQNPRHLVRRRGQEARLRCSPMKGHSHVYWYRQLPEEGLKFMVYLQKENIIDESGMPKERFSAEFPKEGPSILRIQQVVRGDSAAYFCASSPRQGEETQYFGPGTRLLVL.

V is TRBV4-1 and J is TRBJ1-5; unclear D gene. Germline V lookup: CDR1 MGHRA, CDR2 YSYEKL. This CDR3 is built from 15 residues. V was pared by 0 bases and J by 3 bases, with 9 bases between. This CDR3 reads CASSQETRNNQPQHF. DNA for the CDR3: TGCGCCAGCAGCCAAGAAACCAGGAACAATCAGCCCCAGCATTTT.

In nucleotides, the CDR3 is TGTGCCAGCAGACGATCTCAGGACAGCCGCTCTGGAAACACCATATATTTT. This encodes CASRRSQDSRSGNTIYF. The rearrangement links TRBV6-6 to TRBJ1-3, with D possibly TRBD1 on 6 matching bases. The CDR3 totals 17 residues. Germline-derived CDR1 and CDR2 are MNHNY and SVGAGI (reference sequence). Trimming removed 6 bases at V and 0 bases at J, with 18 bases between.

The chain links TRBV11-2 to TRBJ1-1, with 7 bases lining up with TRBD1. The germline CDR1 and CDR2 sequences are SGHAT and FQNNGV. The CDR3 contains 16 residues. Trimming cost V 5 bases and J 0 bases; bases outside gene matches: 9. The DNA for the CDR3 is TGTGCCAGCAGCCTCCGACAGGGCCTGATGAACACTGAAGCTTTCTTT. Translating gives CASSLRQGLMNTEAFF.

V usage is TRBV7-9 and J usage is TRBJ1-2; D unresolved. The CDR3 loop spans 12 amino acids. In germline, CDR1 is SEHNR, CDR2 FQNEAQ (reference sequence). Trimming shortened V by 3 bases and J by 5 bases, and 7 bases separated the two germline ends. CDR3 nucleotide sequence: TGTGCCAGCAGCTTTAATATATATGGCTACACCTTC. Protein: CASSFNIYGYTF.

This clone was seen a single time. The chain is built from TRBV5-4 and TRBJ2-6; TRBD2 is a possible D gene (5 bases). The CDR3 consists of 15 residues. The germline V gene has CDR1 SGHNT and CDR2 YYREEE (reference sequence). V dropped 3 bases and J dropped 1 base, with 8 bases sitting between them. CDR3 DNA: TGTGCCAGCAGCTCGAGGGTTTCTGGGGCCAACGTCCTGACTTTC. Its translation is CASSSRVSGANVLTF.

The V call is TRBV11-2, the J call TRBJ1-6; D is unclear. Germline V gene sequence: CDR1 SGHAT, CDR2 FQNNGV. The V end lost 5 bases, the J end lost 0 bases, and 11 bases lay between the germline ends. The CDR3 has 16 residues. The CDR3 sequence: CASSPVGSSYNSPLHF. The DNA for the CDR3 is TGTGCCAGCAGCCCGGTGGGGAGCTCCTATAATTCACCCCTCCACTTT. The variable domain in full, with the rest retrieved from reference TRBV11-2 and TRBJ1-6, is EAGVAQSPRYKIIEKRQSVAFWCNPISGHATLYWYQQILGQGPKLLIQFQNNGVVDDSQLPKDRFSAERLKGVDSTLKIQPAKLEDSAVYLCASSPVGSSYNSPLHFGNGTRLTVT.

This chain uses TRBV27 with TRBJ1-5; 7 bases agree with TRBD1. Germline assignment: CDR1 MNHEY and CDR2 SMNVEV (reference sequence). The V gene end was trimmed by 5 bases and the J gene end by 5 bases; junction bases not matched to a gene: 6. There are 14 residues in the CDR3. The DNA for the CDR3 is TGTGCCAGCAGTAGGGGGACAGCCGATCAGCCCCAGCATTTT. Protein product: CASSRGTADQPQHF.

This sequence joins TRBV24-1 and TRBJ2-7; 10 bases agree with TRBD1. Germline CDR1 is KGHDR and CDR2 is SFDVKD. V lost 7 bases to trimming and J lost 3 bases; unmatched junction nucleotides: 11. The CDR3 totals 16 residues. The CDR3 bases are TGTGCCACCAGCCCGGGTACGGGACAGGGGAGCTACGAGCAGTACTTC. It codes for CATSPGTGQGSYEQYF.

As regards this clone: Just one base apart from a much larger clone, this may be a read error. The gene calls are TRBV3-1 (or the pseudogene TRBV3-2) and TRBJ2-7; D unresolved. The germline gives CDR1 LGHDT, CDR2 YNNKEL (reference sequence). Trimming shortened V by 3 bases and J by 2 bases, and 2 bases separated the two germline ends. The CDR3 is made up of 11 amino acids. As DNA, the CDR3 is TGTGCCAGCAGCCATACCTACGAGCAGTACTTC. Encoded protein: CASSHTYEQYF.